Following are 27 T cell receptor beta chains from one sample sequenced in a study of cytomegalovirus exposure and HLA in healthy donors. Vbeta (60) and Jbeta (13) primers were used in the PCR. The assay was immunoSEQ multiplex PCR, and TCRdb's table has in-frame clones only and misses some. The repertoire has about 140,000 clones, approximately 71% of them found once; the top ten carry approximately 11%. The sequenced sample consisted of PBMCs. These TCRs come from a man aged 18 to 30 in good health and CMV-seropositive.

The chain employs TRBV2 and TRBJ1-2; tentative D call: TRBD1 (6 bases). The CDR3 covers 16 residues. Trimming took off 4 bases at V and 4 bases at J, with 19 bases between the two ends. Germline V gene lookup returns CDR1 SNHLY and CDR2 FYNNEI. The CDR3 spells CASSGEGGEVGYGYTF. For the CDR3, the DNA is TGTGCCAGCAGTGGGGAAGGGGGGGAAGTGGGCTATGGCTACACCTTC.

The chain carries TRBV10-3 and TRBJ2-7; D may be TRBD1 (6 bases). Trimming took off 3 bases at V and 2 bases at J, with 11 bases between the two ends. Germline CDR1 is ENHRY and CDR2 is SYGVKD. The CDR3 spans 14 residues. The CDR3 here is CAISDPRDTYEQYF. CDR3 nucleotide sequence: TGTGCCATCAGTGACCCCCGGGACACCTACGAGCAGTACTTC.

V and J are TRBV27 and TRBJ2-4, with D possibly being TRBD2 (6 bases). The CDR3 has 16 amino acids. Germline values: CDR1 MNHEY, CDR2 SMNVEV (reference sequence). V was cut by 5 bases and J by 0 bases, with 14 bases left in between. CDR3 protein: CASSPVAALAKNIQYF. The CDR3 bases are TGTGCCAGCAGTCCCGTAGCGGCTCTAGCCAAAAACATTCAGTACTTC.

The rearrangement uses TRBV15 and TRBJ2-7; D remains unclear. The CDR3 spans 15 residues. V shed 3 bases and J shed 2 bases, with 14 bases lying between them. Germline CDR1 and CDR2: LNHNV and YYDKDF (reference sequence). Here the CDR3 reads CATSRSLADPYEQYF. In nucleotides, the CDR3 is TGTGCCACCAGCAGGTCCTTAGCAGATCCCTACGAGCAGTACTTC.

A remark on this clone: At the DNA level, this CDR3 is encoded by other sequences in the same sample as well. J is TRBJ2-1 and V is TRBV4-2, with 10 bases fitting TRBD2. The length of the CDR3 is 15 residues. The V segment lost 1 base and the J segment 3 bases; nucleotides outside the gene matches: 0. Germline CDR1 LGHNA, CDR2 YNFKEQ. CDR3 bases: TGTGCCAGCAGCCAAGGACTAGCGGGCTACAATGAGCAGTTCTTC. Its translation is CASSQGLAGYNEQFF.

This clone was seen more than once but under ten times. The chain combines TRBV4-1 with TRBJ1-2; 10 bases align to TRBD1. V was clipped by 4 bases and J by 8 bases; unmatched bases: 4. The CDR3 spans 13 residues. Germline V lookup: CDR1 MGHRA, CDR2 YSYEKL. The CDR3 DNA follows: TGCGCCAGCAGCCCGGACAGGGGGAGGGGCTACACCTTC. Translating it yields CASSPDRGRGYTF.

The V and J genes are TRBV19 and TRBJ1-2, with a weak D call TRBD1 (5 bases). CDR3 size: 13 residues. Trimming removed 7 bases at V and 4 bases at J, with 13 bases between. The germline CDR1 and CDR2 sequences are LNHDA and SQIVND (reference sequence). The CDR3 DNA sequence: TGTGCCAGTATGAAAGGGGCCCTCTATGGCTACACCTTC. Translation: CASMKGALYGYTF.

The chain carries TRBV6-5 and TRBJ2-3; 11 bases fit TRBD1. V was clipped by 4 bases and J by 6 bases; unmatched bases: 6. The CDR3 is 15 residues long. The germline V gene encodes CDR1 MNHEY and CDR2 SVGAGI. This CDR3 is CASSSAGTGGDTQYF. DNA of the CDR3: TGTGCCAGCAGTTCGGCCGGGACAGGGGGGGATACGCAGTATTTT.

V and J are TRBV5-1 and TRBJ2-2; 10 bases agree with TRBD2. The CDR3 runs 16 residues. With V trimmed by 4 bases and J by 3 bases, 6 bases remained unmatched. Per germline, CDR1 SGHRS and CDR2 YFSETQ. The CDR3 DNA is TGCGCCAGCAGCCCTAGCGGGAGTGTCGACACCGGGGAGCTGTTTTTT. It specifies CASSPSGSVDTGELFF.

Here the CDR3 reads CASSDFGSNQPQHF. CDR3 DNA sequence: TGTGCCAGCAGTGATTTCGGTAGCAATCAGCCCCAGCATTTT. The chain combines TRBV25-1 with TRBJ1-5; D is unclear. Trimming cost V 3 bases and J 0 bases, with 6 bases left between them. In germline, CDR1 is MGHDK, CDR2 SYGVNS. CDR3 size: 14 residues.

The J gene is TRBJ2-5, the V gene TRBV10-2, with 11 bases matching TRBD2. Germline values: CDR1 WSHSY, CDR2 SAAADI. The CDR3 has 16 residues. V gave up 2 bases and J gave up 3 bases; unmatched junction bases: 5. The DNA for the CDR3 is TGCGCCAGCAGTGAGAAACCGGGACTAGCGGAAGAGACCCAGTACTTC. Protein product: CASSEKPGLAEETQYF.

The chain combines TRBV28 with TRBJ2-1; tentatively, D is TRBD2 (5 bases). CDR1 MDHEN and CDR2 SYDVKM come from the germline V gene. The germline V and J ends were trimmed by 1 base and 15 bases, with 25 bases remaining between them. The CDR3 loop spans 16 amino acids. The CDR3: CASSLSEVSVPDPTFF. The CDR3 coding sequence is TGTGCCAGCAGTTTATCGGAGGTTTCAGTCCCAGACCCTACGTTCTTC.

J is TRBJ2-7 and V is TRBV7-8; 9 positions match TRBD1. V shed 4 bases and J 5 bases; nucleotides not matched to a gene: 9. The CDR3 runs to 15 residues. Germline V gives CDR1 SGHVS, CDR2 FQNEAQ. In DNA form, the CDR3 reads TGTGCCAGCAGCTCATCCGGGACAGGGAACGACGAGCAGTACTTC. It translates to CASSSSGTGNDEQYF. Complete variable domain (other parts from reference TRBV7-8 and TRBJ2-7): GAGVSQSPRYKVAKRGQDVALRCDPISGHVSLFWYQQALGQGPEFLTYFQNEAQLDKSGLPSDRFFAERPEGSVSTLKIQRTQQEDSAVYLCASSSSGTGNDEQYFGPGTRLTVT.

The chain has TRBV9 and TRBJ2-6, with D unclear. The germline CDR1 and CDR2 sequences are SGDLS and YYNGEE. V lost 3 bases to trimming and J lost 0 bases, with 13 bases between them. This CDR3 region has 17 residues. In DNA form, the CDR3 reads TGTGCCAGCAGCGCCTACCTTTTCGACTCTGGGGCCAACGTCCTGACTTTC. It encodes CASSAYLFDSGANVLTF. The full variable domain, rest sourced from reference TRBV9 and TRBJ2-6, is DSGVTQTPKHLITATGQRVTLRCSPRSGDLSVYWYQQSLDQGLQFLIQYYNGEERAKGNILERFSAQQFPDLHSELNLSSLELGDSALYFCASSAYLFDSGANVLTFGAGSRLTVL.

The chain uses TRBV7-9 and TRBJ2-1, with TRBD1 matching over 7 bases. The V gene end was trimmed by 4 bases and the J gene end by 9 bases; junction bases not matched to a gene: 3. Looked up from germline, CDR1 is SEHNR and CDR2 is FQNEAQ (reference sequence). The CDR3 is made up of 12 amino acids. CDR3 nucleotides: TGTGCCAGCAGCTCCGACAGGGTTGAGCAGTTCTTC. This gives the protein CASSSDRVEQFF.

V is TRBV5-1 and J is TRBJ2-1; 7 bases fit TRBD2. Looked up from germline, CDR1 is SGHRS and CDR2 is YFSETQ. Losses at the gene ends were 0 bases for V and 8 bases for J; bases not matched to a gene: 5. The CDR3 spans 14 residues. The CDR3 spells CASSLGREIDEQFF. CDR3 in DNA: TGCGCCAGCAGCTTGGGGCGGGAGATTGATGAGCAGTTCTTC.

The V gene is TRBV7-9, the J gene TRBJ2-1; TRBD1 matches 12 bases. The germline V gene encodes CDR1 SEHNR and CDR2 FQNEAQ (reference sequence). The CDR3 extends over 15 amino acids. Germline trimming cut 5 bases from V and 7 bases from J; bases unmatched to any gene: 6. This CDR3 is CASSQGQGALNEQFF. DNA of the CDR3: TGTGCCAGCAGCCAGGGACAGGGGGCATTGAATGAGCAGTTCTTC.

In DNA, the CDR3 is TGTGCCAGCAGTGAGCAGGGGGAATTCTACGAGCAGTACTTC. Protein product: CASSEQGEFYEQYF. J is TRBJ2-7 and V is TRBV2; TRBD1 matches 7 bases. CDR3 size: 14 residues. After removal of 3 bases from V and 3 bases from J, the junction contained 5 bases not matched to a gene. Germline CDR1 and CDR2: SNHLY and FYNNEI.

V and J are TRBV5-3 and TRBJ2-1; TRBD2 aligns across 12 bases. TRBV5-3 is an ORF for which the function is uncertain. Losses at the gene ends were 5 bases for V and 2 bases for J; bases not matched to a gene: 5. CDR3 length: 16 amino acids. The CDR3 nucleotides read TGTGCCAGAAGTCGGGGACTAGCGGGCACCTACAATGAGCAGTTCTTC. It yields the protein CARSRGLAGTYNEQFF.

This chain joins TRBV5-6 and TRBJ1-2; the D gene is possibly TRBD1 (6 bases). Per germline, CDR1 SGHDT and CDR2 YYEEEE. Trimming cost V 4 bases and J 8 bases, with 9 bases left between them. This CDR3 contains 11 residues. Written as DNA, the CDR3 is TGTGCCAGCAGCCACAGGGACGGCTACACCTTC. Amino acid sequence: CASSHRDGYTF.

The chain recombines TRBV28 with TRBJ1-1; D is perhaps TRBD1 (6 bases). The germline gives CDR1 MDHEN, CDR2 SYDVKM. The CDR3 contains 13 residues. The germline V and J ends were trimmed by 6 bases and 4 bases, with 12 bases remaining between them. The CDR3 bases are TGTGCCAGCAGCCCGGGACAATTCACTGAAGCTTTCTTT. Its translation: CASSPGQFTEAFF.

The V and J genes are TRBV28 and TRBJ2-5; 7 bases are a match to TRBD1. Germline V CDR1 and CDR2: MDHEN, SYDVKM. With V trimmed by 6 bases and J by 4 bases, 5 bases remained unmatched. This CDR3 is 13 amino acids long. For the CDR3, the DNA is TGTGCCAGCAGAAGGACAGGCGGAGAGACCCAGTACTTC. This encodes CASRRTGGETQYF.

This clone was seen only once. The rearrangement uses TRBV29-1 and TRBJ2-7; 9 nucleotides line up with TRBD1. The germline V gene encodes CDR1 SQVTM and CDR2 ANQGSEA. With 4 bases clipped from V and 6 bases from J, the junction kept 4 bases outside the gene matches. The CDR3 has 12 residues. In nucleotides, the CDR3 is TGCAGCGTTGGCGACAGGGGGATCGAGCAGTACTTC. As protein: CSVGDRGIEQYF.

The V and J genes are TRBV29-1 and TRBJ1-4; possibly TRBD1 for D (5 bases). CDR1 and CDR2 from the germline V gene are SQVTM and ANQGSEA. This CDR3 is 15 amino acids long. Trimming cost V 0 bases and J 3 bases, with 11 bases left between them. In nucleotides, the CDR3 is TGCAGCGTTGAAGAATCCAAAGGGGCTAATGAAAAACTGTTTTTT. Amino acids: CSVEESKGANEKLFF.

The CDR3 sequence is CASSPSPGDTQYF. The CDR3 DNA sequence: TGTGCCAGCAGCCCCAGCCCGGGAGATACGCAGTATTTT. The genes are TRBV7-8 and TRBJ2-3; D is unclear. The CDR3 extends over 13 amino acids. V lost 5 bases and J lost 5, with 11 bases in between. From germline, CDR1 is SGHVS and CDR2 FQNEAQ.

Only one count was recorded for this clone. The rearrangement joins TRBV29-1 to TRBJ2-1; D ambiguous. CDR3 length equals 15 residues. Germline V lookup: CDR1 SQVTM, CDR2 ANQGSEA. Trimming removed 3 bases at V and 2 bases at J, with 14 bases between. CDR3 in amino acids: CSVDETPGPYNEQFF. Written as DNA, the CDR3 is TGCAGCGTTGATGAGACTCCTGGCCCCTACAATGAGCAGTTCTTC.

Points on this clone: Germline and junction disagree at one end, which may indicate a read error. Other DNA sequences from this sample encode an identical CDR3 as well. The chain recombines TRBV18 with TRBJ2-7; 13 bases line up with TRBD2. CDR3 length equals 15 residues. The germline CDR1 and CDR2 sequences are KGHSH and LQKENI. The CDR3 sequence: CASSPRTSGSYEQYF. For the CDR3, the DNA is TGTGCTAGCTCACCCCGGACTAGCGGGAGTTACGAGCAGTACTTC.